These T cell receptor beta chains were read from a single sample in a study of shared clonotypes between healthy human individuals. Measured with immunoSEQ multiplex PCR; TCRdb has only the in-frame clones, and not every one. The sample lists about 2.4 million clones; 93% were seen once. Sample: naive CD4+ T cells from PBMCs. These receptors came from a man between 18 and 35 years old in good health. Some clones in this sample may be carry-over from other donors' samples. Each CDR3 is given with its conserved first and last residue. Fields, in order: V gene, D gene, clone size, J gene, CDR3 DNA, CDR3 protein. The D gene is left open where the match is weak. Not every row has a clone size; where given, it reads once, few, many or a size class.

TRBV30	NA	NA	TRBJ2-5	TGTGCCTGGAGTAAGGTTTCCCAGGGAAAGGGAGAGACCCAGTACTTC	CAWSKVSQGKGETQYF
TRBV19	NA	once	TRBJ1-5	TGTGCCAGTAGTACCTCGACGGTTAGCAATCAGCCCCAGCATTTT	CASSTSTVSNQPQHF
TRBV6-1	TRBD1	NA	TRBJ2-7	TGTGCCAGCAGAAGGGACAGGGGGCTCTACGAGCAGTACTTC	CASRRDRGLYEQYF
TRBV27	NA	NA	TRBJ1-5	TGTGCCAGCAGTCTAAGGGGGGGCTATCTAGATTATAGCAATCAGCCCCAGCATTTT	CASSLRGGYLDYSNQPQHF
TRBV7-2	TRBD1	NA	TRBJ1-5	TGTGCCAGCAGCGCCCGGACAGGGATCAATCAGCCCCAGCATTTT	CASSARTGINQPQHF
TRBV19	NA	NA	TRBJ1-5	TGTGCCAGTAGTATGAACGTGAATCAGCCCCAGCATTTT	CASSMNVNQPQHF
TRBV5-1	NA	NA	TRBJ2-3	TGCGCCAGCAGCTTGGCCCCTGGCCGCACAGATACGCAGTATTTT	CASSLAPGRTDTQYF
TRBV2	TRBD1	NA	TRBJ1-5	TGTGCCAGTAAACAGGGGGCGCTTCGTCAGCCCCAGCATTTT	CASKQGALRQPQHF
TRBV29-1	NA	once	TRBJ1-3	TGCAGCGTATCCGGGACCGCCACGCCCGGAAACACCATATATTTT	CSVSGTATPGNTIYF
TRBV6-5	NA	once	TRBJ1-1	TGTGCCAGCAGTGAATTGGGGAACACTGAAGCTTTCTTT	CASSELGNTEAFF
TRBV30	TRBD2	once	TRBJ2-1	TGTGCCTGGACCCCTAGGACTAGCCGGGATGAGCAGTTCTTC	CAWTPRTSRDEQFF
TRBV30	TRBD2	NA	TRBJ2-1	TGTGCCTGGAGTGCCCCAGGAAGCGGGAGCTACTTCTTC	CAWSAPGSGSYFF
TRBV19	NA	NA	TRBJ1-5	TGTGCCAGTAGTACCCGGGTTAGCAATCAGCCCCAGCATTTT	CASSTRVSNQPQHF
TRBV18	NA	NA	TRBJ1-5	TGTGCCAGCTCAACCGGGACCGGGCCGGTACAGCCCCAGCATTTT	CASSTGTGPVQPQHF
TRBV28	NA	few	TRBJ2-2	TGTGCCAGCAGTTCCGGACAGCTCACCGGGGAGCTGTTTTTT	CASSSGQLTGELFF
TRBV6-1	TRBD1	NA	TRBJ2-2	TGTGCCAGCAGGTCGGGACAGGTTAACACCGGGGAGCTGTTTTTT	CASRSGQVNTGELFF
TRBV7-3	NA	NA	TRBJ2-5	TGTGCCAGCAGCTTAAGCAGCGGGCGGTTCCAAGAGACCCAGTACTTC	CASSLSSGRFQETQYF
TRBV6-1	NA	NA	TRBJ1-5	TGTGCCAGCAGGGTCAGGGACTATCAGCCCCAGCATTTT	CASRVRDYQPQHF